One sample yielded the 22 T cell receptor beta chains listed below, sequenced in a study of naive and memory T cell subsets. Ligated cDNA underwent four rounds of PCR with nested alpha and beta constant region primers and SP2. TCRdb passed the UMI-ligation and nested PCR reads through MiXCR, listing each CDR3 protein once. Counted here are more than 13,000 distinct CDR3 sequences, less than 5.5% occurring once; the ten biggest clones make up 8.2%. Documented treatment: skin biopsy from PPD injection site in Mantoux-positive individual. An oligonucleotide containing a UMI was ligated to the 3' end of TCR cDNA. This material consisted of skin, taken from a tuberculin skin test site. Receptors were obtained from an adult in good health.

In this sample, this clonotype turned up many times. This chain uses TRBV4-3 with TRBJ1-3; no reliable D call. V was cut by 0 bases and J by 3 bases, with 18 bases left in between. In germline, CDR1 is LGHNA, CDR2 YSLEER. CDR3 length: 18 amino acids. CDR3 coding DNA: TGCGCCAGCAGCCAAGAGCTCTTGGAACAGTTCTTTGGAAACACCATATATTTT. This encodes CASSQELLEQFFGNTIYF.

V and J are TRBV9 and TRBJ1-1, with D unresolved. CDR3 length equals 17 residues. CDR1 is SGDLS, CDR2 YYNGEE, per germline. V lost 3 bases and J lost 1, with 19 bases in between. CDR3 loop: CASSARGNSLGNTEAFF. CDR3 bases: TGTGCCAGCAGCGCACGGGGAAATAGTTTGGGGAACACTGAAGCTTTCTTT.

At least ten counts were recorded for this clonotype. The chain has TRBV6-5 and TRBJ1-1; D not resolved. Trimming left V 6 bases short and J 8 bases short, with 16 bases between. The germline V gene has CDR1 MNHEY and CDR2 SVGAGI. The CDR3 length is 13 residues. CDR3 in DNA: TGTGCCAGCAGGGTGGGTGTAGCGGCAGAAGCTTTCTTT. The encoded protein is CASRVGVAAEAFF.

The rearrangement joins TRBV12-3 or TRBV12-4 to TRBJ2-2; D is unresolved. Trimming took 2 bases from V and 0 from J, leaving 13 bases between them. The CDR3 covers 17 residues. The CDR3 here is CASSLFLEISNTGELFF. As DNA, the CDR3 is TGTGCCAGCAGTTTATTCCTGGAGATATCGAACACCGGGGAGCTGTTTTTT.

This clonotype was counted at least ten times. The V call is TRBV19, the J call TRBJ1-1, with D uncertain. Trimming stripped 1 base from V and 4 bases from J, with 13 bases between. CDR3 length: 15 residues. CDR1 is LNHDA and CDR2 is SQIVND in the germline V gene (reference sequence). CDR3 protein: CASSIGSGWSTEAFF. CDR3 DNA: TGTGCCAGTAGTATAGGGTCAGGTTGGAGCACTGAAGCTTTCTTT.

In its sample, this clonotype was seen many times. V gene TRBV7-2 combines with J gene TRBJ2-5; the match to TRBD2 covers 8 bases. Germline V gene lookup returns CDR1 SGHTA and CDR2 FQGNSA. V trimming: 3 bases; J trimming: 5 bases; junction bases outside the gene matches: 2. The CDR3 covers 13 residues. CDR3: CASSFGGGETQYF. CDR3 nucleotides: TGTGCCAGCAGCTTTGGCGGGGGGGAGACCCAGTACTTC.

This clonotype was seen at least ten times. The chain combines TRBV7-9 with TRBJ2-7; D not certain. Germline V CDR1 and CDR2: SEHNR, FQNEAQ (reference sequence). Trimming took off 5 bases at V and 1 base at J, with 15 bases between the two ends. This CDR3 is built from 15 residues. The CDR3 spells CASSPRAIRSYEQYF. The CDR3 coding sequence is TGTGCCAGCAGCCCCCGGGCAATTCGGTCCTACGAGCAGTACTTC.

At least ten counts were recorded for this clonotype. The CDR3 is CASSQVDMGLVGGELFF. The CDR3 region has the DNA TGCGCCAGCAGCCAAGTCGATATGGGACTAGTCGGCGGGGAGCTGTTTTTT. This chain joins TRBV4-1 and TRBJ2-2, with TRBD2 matching over 8 bases. Germline CDR1 and CDR2: MGHRA and YSYEKL. V shed 1 base and J 7 bases; nucleotides not matched to a gene: 11. This CDR3 has 17 residues.

This clonotype is medium-sized. The chain couples TRBV20-1 to TRBJ2-5; TRBD1 or TRBD2 may be the D gene (6 bases each). The length of the CDR3 is 14 residues. Between the trimmed V and J ends, which lost 6 bases and 1 base, there was a span of 15 bases. CDR1 and CDR2 (germline): DFQATT, SNEGSKA (reference sequence). This CDR3 is CSAGQWRGQETQYF. The CDR3 nucleotides are TGCAGTGCAGGACAGTGGAGGGGCCAAGAGACCCAGTACTTC.

In its sample, this clonotype was seen a few times. The rearrangement links TRBV30 to TRBJ2-2; D might be TRBD1 or TRBD2, each matching 5 bases. CDR3 length equals 14 residues. V lost 2 bases, J lost 0 bases, and 7 bases lay in between. Germline CDR1 and CDR2: GTSNPN and SVGIG (reference sequence). The CDR3: CAWSWGSNTGELFF. In DNA, the CDR3 is TGTGCCTGGAGTTGGGGGTCGAACACCGGGGAGCTGTTTTTT.

Ten or more counts support this clonotype. The chain carries TRBV9 and TRBJ2-3, with 7 nucleotides matching TRBD2. V was clipped by 4 bases and J by 1 base; unmatched bases: 6. The CDR3 spans 15 residues. Germline CDR1 reads SGDLS; CDR2 reads YYNGEE. CDR3 amino acids: CASSLWAGGTDTQYF. In nucleotides, the CDR3 is TGTGCCAGCAGCTTATGGGCGGGGGGCACAGATACGCAGTATTTT. Full variable domain (outside the CDR3, taken from reference TRBV9 and TRBJ2-3): DSGVTQTPKHLITATGQRVTLRCSPRSGDLSVYWYQQSLDQGLQFLIQYYNGEERAKGNILERFSAQQFPDLHSELNLSSLELGDSALYFCASSLWAGGTDTQYFGPGTRLTVL.

This clonotype is classed as medium-sized. The V call is TRBV29-1, the J call TRBJ2-2; D is unclear. The germline V gene has CDR1 SQVTM and CDR2 ANQGSEA. The CDR3 extends over 10 amino acids. With 4 bases removed from V and 4 bases from J, the gap between germline ends came to 1 base. CDR3 amino acids: CSVGTGELFF. CDR3 coding DNA: TGCAGCGTTGGCACCGGGGAGCTGTTTTTT.

By sample fraction, this clonotype is medium-sized. The chain uses TRBV20-1 and TRBJ2-1; a weak D match, TRBD1 (5 bases). The CDR3 is 15 residues long. Trimming shortened V by 6 bases and J by 7 bases, and 22 bases separated the two germline ends. Germline V gene sequence: CDR1 DFQATT, CDR2 SNEGSKA (reference sequence). CDR3 loop: CSAQKGRVGGNEQFF. The CDR3 nucleotides are TGCAGTGCCCAAAAGGGCAGGGTAGGTGGTAATGAGCAGTTCTTC.

This clonotype has ten or more counts. The V call is TRBV14, the J call TRBJ2-6; D gene ambiguous. Trimming took off 6 bases at V and 0 bases at J, with 6 bases between the two ends. The CDR3 has 14 amino acids. Germline CDR1 reads SGHDN; CDR2 reads FVKESK. The CDR3 reads CASSTISGANVLTF. The CDR3 coding sequence is TGTGCCAGCAGTACTATCTCTGGGGCCAACGTCCTGACTTTC.

The table lists this clonotype with a few counts. This sequence joins TRBV28 and TRBJ1-1; possibly TRBD1 for D (5 bases). The CDR3 loop spans 16 amino acids. Germline lookup yields CDR1 MDHEN and CDR2 SYDVKM. With 6 bases removed from V and 10 bases from J, the gap between germline ends came to 27 bases. The CDR3, as DNA: TGTGCCAGCAGCCCCGGTGGGGGGACGGGCTGGGTTGGAGCTTTCTTT. This translates into CASSPGGGTGWVGAFF. Drawing the rest from reference TRBV28 and TRBJ1-1, the complete variable domain is DVKVTQSSRYLVKRTGEKVFLECVQDMDHENMFWYRQDPGLGLRLIYFSYDVKMKEKGDIPEGYSVSREKKERFSLILESASTNQTSMYLCASSPGGGTGWVGAFFGQGTRLTVV.

V gene TRBV7-2 combines with J gene TRBJ2-5; D is unclear. Germline V gives CDR1 SGHTA, CDR2 FQGNSA. The CDR3 has 13 amino acids. V was clipped by 6 bases and J by 7 bases, with 15 bases between them. DNA for the CDR3: TGTGCCAGCAGAAAATCCCGCCCCGGGACCCAGTACTTC. It translates to CASRKSRPGTQYF. The whole variable domain, filled in from reference TRBV7-2 and TRBJ2-5, reads GAGVSQSPSNKVTEKGKDVELRCDPISGHTALYWYRQSLGQGLEFLIYFQGNSAPDKSGLPSDRFSAERTGGSVSTLTIQRTQQEDSAVYLCASRKSRPGTQYFGPGTRLLVL.

This clonotype was recorded at least ten times. The CDR3 DNA reads TGTGCCAGCAGCCAAGGACAGGGACGAGGCTACACCTTC. Its protein product is CASSQGQGRGYTF. The chain employs TRBV6-6 and TRBJ1-2, with 8 nucleotides matching TRBD1. Germline CDR1 MNHNY, CDR2 SVGAGI (reference sequence). This CDR3 contains 13 residues. The trim removed 6 bases at V and 8 bases at J, leaving 8 bases unmatched.

There are a few counts of this clonotype. This may be a read error: a much more frequent sequence differs by one nucleotide. The rearrangement links TRBV29-1 to TRBJ1-5; no reliable D call. Germline V CDR1 and CDR2: SQVTM, ANQGSEA. With 4 bases removed from V and 2 bases from J, the gap between germline ends came to 6 bases. CDR3 length: 12 residues. This CDR3 is CSVGRGNQPQHF. CDR3 bases: TGCAGCGTTGGGAGAGGCAATCAGCCCCAGCATTTT.

Turning to this clonotype: A much larger clone lies a single base off, so this may be a read error. This chain uses TRBV2 with TRBJ1-5; no reliable D call. The CDR3 contains 12 residues. The V gene lost 6 bases and the J gene lost 6 bases, with 9 bases spanning the gap. Germline CDR1 SNHLY, CDR2 FYNNEI. CDR3 nucleotides: TGTGCCAGCAGGGCCTGTAGTCAGCCCCAGCATTTT. Its translation is CASRACSQPQHF.

This clonotype was counted ten times or more. J is TRBJ1-1 and V is TRBV6-4, with D perhaps matching TRBD1 (5 bases). This CDR3 comprises 13 residues. The germline V and J ends were trimmed by 5 bases and 2 bases, with 9 bases remaining between them. Germline V CDR1 and CDR2: MRHNA, SNTAGT. CDR3 in DNA: TGTGCCAGCAGTCGACAGACTAACACTGAAGCTTTCTTT. It encodes CASSRQTNTEAFF.

This clonotype appeared many times. This chain connects TRBV7-9 to TRBJ1-2; no clear D gene. Germline loops: CDR1 SEHNR, CDR2 FQNEAQ (reference sequence). Trimming took 3 bases from V and 7 from J, leaving 6 bases between them. This CDR3 has 11 amino acids. The CDR3 DNA reads TGTGCCAGCAGCTTGAGGTTTGGCTACACCTTC. This encodes CASSLRFGYTF.

This clonotype was counted between two and nine times. This chain connects TRBV28 to TRBJ2-1, with a possible D match to TRBD2 (6 bases). The V gene lost 5 bases and the J gene lost 1 base, with 12 bases spanning the gap. Germline CDR1 reads MDHEN; CDR2 reads SYDVKM. The CDR3 is 15 amino acids. Here the CDR3 reads CASSTTSRSYNEQFF. CDR3 DNA sequence: TGTGCCAGCAGTACGACTAGTCGTTCCTACAATGAGCAGTTCTTC.